These 29 T cell receptor beta chains originate from one sample sequenced in a study of blood T cells in healthy people across ages. Then a second PCR, running about 6 to 12 cycles, was carried out with a sample-barcoded 5' primer and a J-beta primer mix. TCRdb re-analysed the 5' RACE reads in MiXCR, keeping a single row per CDR3 protein. The sample records about 760,000 distinct CDR3 sequences, around three fifths being singletons. Sample: blood. Source of these receptors: a man aged 40-50 years in good health.

The chain has TRBV6-2 or TRBV6-3 and TRBJ2-4; 7 nucleotides align to TRBD1. CDR1 and CDR2 from the germline V gene are MNHEY and SVGEGT. The V and J ends lost 6 bases and 3 bases, in that order; junction bases with no gene match: 5. This CDR3 has 14 residues. CDR3 DNA: TGTGCCAGCAGCCGACAGGGAGACAAAAACATTCAGTACTTC. As protein: CASSRQGDKNIQYF.

This clonotype was seen only a few times. The rearrangement uses TRBV5-1 and TRBJ1-4; D not resolved. Trimming removed 6 bases at V and 3 bases at J, with 9 bases between. The CDR3 extends over 13 amino acids. Germline-derived CDR1 and CDR2 are SGHRS and YFSETQ. The CDR3 region is CASKGAANEKLFF. DNA for the CDR3: TGCGCCAGCAAGGGAGCGGCTAATGAAAAACTGTTTTTT.

This clonotype was found a few times. The chain combines TRBV6-5 with TRBJ2-1; D possibly corresponds to TRBD2 (6 bases). The CDR3 covers 16 residues. Deletions cut 2 bases from V and 8 bases from J, with 19 bases between. The germline V gene has CDR1 MNHEY and CDR2 SVGAGI. The CDR3 DNA reads TGTGCCAGCAGTTACCTGCATCTTGGAGGGTTGTATGAGCAGTTCTTC. This translates into CASSYLHLGGLYEQFF.

The chain is built from TRBV5-1 and TRBJ2-1; 9 bases align to TRBD1. The tail of the sequence fits TRBJ2-7 better, so the J call may be wrong. CDR3 length equals 15 residues. Germline lookup yields CDR1 SGHRS and CDR2 YFSETQ. The CDR3 region is CASSPGDRDYNEQYF. In nucleotides, the CDR3 is TGCGCCAGCAGCCCTGGGGACAGGGACTACAATGAGCAGTACTTC.

The CDR3 is CSVEIEGYEQFF. The DNA of the CDR3 is TGCAGCGTTGAGATAGAGGGCTACGAGCAGTTCTTC. This sequence joins TRBV29-1 and TRBJ2-1, with D perhaps TRBD2 (5 bases). Between the trimmed V and J ends, which lost 3 bases and 10 bases, there was a span of 13 bases. In germline, CDR1 is SQVTM, CDR2 ANQGSEA. The CDR3 is 12 residues long.

This rearrangement joins TRBV19 to TRBJ1-5; no clear D. Germline V gene lookup returns CDR1 LNHDA and CDR2 SQIVND (reference sequence). V was shortened by 7 bases and J by 6 bases, with 13 bases between the two germline ends. The CDR3 totals 13 residues. The CDR3 DNA reads as TGTGCCAGTATCTCCCGGTTTGGTCAGCCCCAGCATTTT. Its translation is CASISRFGQPQHF.

This sequence joins TRBV11-2 and TRBJ2-1, with TRBD2 matching 8 bases. Germline loops: CDR1 SGHAT, CDR2 FQNNGV. Germline trimming cut 1 base from V and 5 bases from J; bases unmatched to any gene: 10. CDR3 length: 17 amino acids. The CDR3, as DNA: TGTGCCAGCAGCTTAGGACGGACGGGGGGGCCCAACAATGAGCAGTTCTTC. As protein: CASSLGRTGGPNNEQFF.

The V call is TRBV9, the J call TRBJ2-3, with 14 positions matching TRBD2. With V trimmed by 3 bases and J by 2 bases, 2 bases remained unmatched. CDR1 and CDR2 from the germline V gene are SGDLS and YYNGEE. The CDR3 is 16 residues long. As DNA, the CDR3 is TGTGCCAGCAGCGGGACTAGCGGGGGGTACACAGATACGCAGTATTTT. Its translation is CASSGTSGGYTDTQYF. Combining the CDR3 with reference TRBV9 and TRBJ2-3 gives the whole variable domain DSGVTQTPKHLITATGQRVTLRCSPRSGDLSVYWYQQSLDQGLQFLIQYYNGEERAKGNILERFSAQQFPDLHSELNLSSLELGDSALYFCASSGTSGGYTDTQYFGPGTRLTVL.

This chain joins TRBV11-3 and TRBJ2-2; tentatively, D is TRBD1 (6 bases). Germline V lookup: CDR1 SGHNT, CDR2 YENEEA. This CDR3 has 16 amino acids. The ends were cut back, 0 bases at V and 1 base at J, with 9 bases in the middle. This CDR3 is CASSLDGQMNTGELFF. The CDR3 DNA reads as TGTGCCAGCAGCTTAGATGGACAGATGAACACCGGGGAGCTGTTTTTT.

This clonotype was seen a handful of times. CDR3 bases: TGCAGTGCTAGAGGGCGGGACTGGTCCGAACTGGAGTACTTC. Protein sequence: CSARGRDWSELEYF. The J gene is TRBJ2-7, the V gene TRBV20-1; tentatively, D is TRBD2 (6 bases). The V gene's germline CDR1 is DFQATT and CDR2 SNEGSKA (reference sequence). The CDR3 covers 14 residues. With 1 base removed from V and 11 bases from J, the gap between germline ends came to 21 bases.

The CDR3 nucleotides are TGTGCCAGCAGCCCTTTCGGGGGGGGGACTTCAAAAGAGACCCAGTACTTC. It is translated as CASSPFGGGTSKETQYF. This chain uses TRBV9 with TRBJ2-5; 8 nucleotides agree with TRBD2. Germline lookup yields CDR1 SGDLS and CDR2 YYNGEE. The V segment lost 4 bases and the J segment 3 bases; nucleotides outside the gene matches: 14. The CDR3 contains 17 residues.

The chain joins TRBV20-1 to TRBJ1-2; a weak D match, TRBD1 (6 bases). This CDR3 is 13 amino acids long. Trimming removed 6 bases from V and 8 bases from J, with 19 bases in between. The germline gives CDR1 DFQATT, CDR2 SNEGSKA (reference sequence). DNA of the CDR3: TGCAGTGCCACCTTACCGGGGGCTTGGGGCTACACCTTC. It translates to CSATLPGAWGYTF.

This clonotype turned up a few times. The gene calls are TRBV20-1 and TRBJ2-1; 12 bases are shared with TRBD2. V lost 1 base and J lost 11; bases outside the gene matches: 12. Per germline, CDR1 DFQATT and CDR2 SNEGSKA (reference sequence). The CDR3 spans 16 residues. The CDR3 region is CSARAGPHGLAGQQFF. The CDR3 DNA follows: TGCAGTGCTAGAGCCGGGCCACACGGACTAGCGGGACAGCAGTTCTTC.

This clonotype was seen a handful of times. The chain has TRBV3-1 and TRBJ2-5, with a possible D match to TRBD2 (6 bases). V lost 1 base and J 4 bases, leaving 16 bases between the germline ends. This CDR3 is built from 16 residues. The germline CDR1 and CDR2 sequences are LGHDT and YNNKEL (reference sequence). The CDR3 here is CASSQAGSGGRETQYF. CDR3 coding DNA: TGTGCCAGCAGCCAAGCCGGATCCGGGGGTCGAGAGACCCAGTACTTC.

This clonotype was seen more than once but under ten times. This chain uses TRBV7-2 with TRBJ2-1, with D maybe TRBD2 (6 bases). Germline V gene data show CDR1 as SGHTA and CDR2 as FQGNSA. V dropped 0 bases and J dropped 7 bases, with 16 bases sitting between them. This CDR3 is 16 amino acids long. CDR3 residues: CASSLAAASVRNEQFF. CDR3 in DNA: TGTGCCAGCAGCTTAGCGGCGGCTAGCGTGCGGAATGAGCAGTTCTTC.

The chain recombines TRBV10-3 with TRBJ2-1, with D perhaps matching TRBD1 (6 bases). Between the trimmed V and J ends, which lost 4 bases and 5 bases, there was a span of 9 bases. Germline CDR1 is ENHRY and CDR2 is SYGVKD. The CDR3 extends over 13 amino acids. CDR3 DNA: TGTGCCATCAGTGCCGACAGGCACAATGAGCAGTTCTTC. Encoded protein: CAISADRHNEQFF.

This clonotype was recorded at least ten times. The chain couples TRBV7-2 to TRBJ2-7, with D hard to call. The CDR3 covers 14 residues. Germline assignment: CDR1 SGHTA and CDR2 FQGNSA. V was clipped by 4 bases and J by 2 bases, with 12 bases between them. CDR3 bases: TGTGCCAGCAGCTCCTTCGATAGTACCTACGAGCAGTACTTC. It translates to CASSSFDSTYEQYF.

In this sample, this clonotype turned up a few times. CDR3 region: CSARTSGGRQETQYF. CDR3 coding DNA: TGCAGTGCTAGAACTAGCGGGGGGCGGCAAGAGACCCAGTACTTC. V usage is TRBV20-1 and J usage is TRBJ2-5; TRBD2 aligns across 12 bases. The CDR3 is 15 residues long. CDR1 is DFQATT, CDR2 SNEGSKA, per germline (reference sequence). With V trimmed by 2 bases and J by 2 bases, 3 bases remained unmatched.

This clonotype occurred a few times. The chain carries TRBV29-1 and TRBJ2-7; 10 bases are shared with TRBD1. In germline, CDR1 is SQVTM, CDR2 ANQGSEA. The CDR3 totals 14 residues. Trimming cost V 6 bases and J 6 bases; bases outside gene matches: 11. Here the CDR3 DNA reads TGCAGCGTGATCTTTCCTGGGACAGGGGTCGAGCAGTACTTC. It specifies CSVIFPGTGVEQYF.

This sequence joins TRBV5-1 and TRBJ2-1; no firm D call. The CDR3 consists of 15 residues. Germline assignment: CDR1 SGHRS and CDR2 YFSETQ. V lost 7 bases to trimming and J lost 0 bases, with 14 bases between them. The CDR3 coding sequence is TGCGCCAGCGTCGAAAGACCTCGCTCCTACAATGAGCAGTTCTTC. It yields the protein CASVERPRSYNEQFF.

The chain couples TRBV4-1 to TRBJ2-7, with 11 bases that match TRBD2. The V gene's germline CDR1 is MGHRA and CDR2 YSYEKL. The CDR3 contains 15 residues. Trimming took 4 bases from V and 3 from J; bases not matched to a gene: 5. This CDR3 is CASSRGLAEIYEQYF. The CDR3 nucleotides are TGCGCCAGCAGCCGGGGACTAGCGGAGATCTACGAGCAGTACTTC.

This clonotype was picked up one time. This chain links TRBV9 with TRBJ2-1, with 13 bases fitting TRBD2. The CDR3 runs to 16 residues. CDR1 is SGDLS, CDR2 YYNGEE, per germline. V trimming: 4 bases; J trimming: 7 bases; junction bases outside the gene matches: 8. The CDR3 reads CASSPGGTSGTNEQFF. CDR3 DNA sequence: TGTGCCAGCAGCCCCGGAGGGACTAGCGGGACGAATGAGCAGTTCTTC.

There are many counts of this clonotype. This chain uses TRBV29-1 with TRBJ2-7; TRBD1 is a possible D gene (5 bases). V gave up 2 bases and J gave up 0 bases, with 14 bases separating them. Germline V gives CDR1 SQVTM, CDR2 ANQGSEA. There are 15 residues in the CDR3. The CDR3 loop reads CSVEWGTRSSYEQYF. In DNA form, the CDR3 reads TGCAGCGTTGAATGGGGCACCAGGAGCTCCTACGAGCAGTACTTC.

A single count supports this clonotype. One end of the junction does not line up with germline, which may come from a read error. V usage is TRBV6-1 and J usage is TRBJ2-4, with a weak D call TRBD1 (6 bases). Germline V gene sequence: CDR1 MNHNS, CDR2 SASEGT. There are 15 residues in the CDR3. CDR3 sequence (DNA): TGTGCCAGCAGTGACGCAGGGGTAGCCAAAAGCATTCAGTACTTC. This sequence encodes CASSDAGVAKSIQYF.

The chain has TRBV2 and TRBJ2-3, with a tentative D call TRBD1 (5 bases). The CDR3 is 14 amino acids. Germline lookup yields CDR1 SNHLY and CDR2 FYNNEI. Trimming took 5 bases from V and 4 from J, leaving 13 bases between them. This CDR3 is CASSQNQGADTQYF. Here the CDR3 DNA reads TGTGCCAGCAGTCAGAATCAAGGGGCAGATACGCAGTATTTT. The full variable domain, rest sourced from reference TRBV2 and TRBJ2-3, is EPEVTQTPSHQVTQMGQEVILRCVPISNHLYFYWYRQILGQKVEFLVSFYNNEISEKSEIFDDQFSVERPDGSNFTLKIRSTKLEDSAMYFCASSQNQGADTQYFGPGTRLTVL.

This rearrangement joins TRBV9 to TRBJ2-3; 12 bases align to TRBD2. The V segment lost 3 bases and the J segment 5 bases; nucleotides outside the gene matches: 7. CDR3 length: 16 amino acids. Germline CDR1 is SGDLS and CDR2 is YYNGEE. CDR3 DNA: TGTGCCAGCAGCGCCGCTAGCGGGAGGGCCAGAGATACGCAGTATTTT. It is translated as CASSAASGRARDTQYF.

The chain couples TRBV7-2 to TRBJ2-2; D uncertain. The CDR3 extends over 14 amino acids. The V gene's germline CDR1 is SGHTA and CDR2 FQGNSA. V gave up 2 bases and J gave up 4 bases, with 8 bases separating them. CDR3 nucleotide sequence: TGTGCCAGCAGCTTAACAGTCACCACCGGGGAGCTGTTTTTT. Translation gives CASSLTVTTGELFF.

The chain carries TRBV28 and TRBJ2-2; D remains ambiguous. The germline V gene has CDR1 MDHEN and CDR2 SYDVKM. CDR3 length equals 18 residues. V was clipped by 1 base and J by 2 bases, with 17 bases between them. CDR3 sequence: CASSLLGQRYGNTGELFF. CDR3 DNA: TGTGCCAGCAGTTTATTGGGCCAGAGATACGGAAACACCGGGGAGCTGTTTTTT.

The chain uses TRBV27 and TRBJ1-4; the match to TRBD1 covers 9 bases. V was clipped by 9 bases and J by 5 bases; unmatched bases: 13. From germline, CDR1 is MNHEY and CDR2 SMNVEV (reference sequence). The CDR3 runs 16 residues. The CDR3 DNA reads as TGTGCCAGTGCCAGGACAGGGGTCGGCCTAAATGAAAAACTGTTTTTT. Protein: CASARTGVGLNEKLFF.